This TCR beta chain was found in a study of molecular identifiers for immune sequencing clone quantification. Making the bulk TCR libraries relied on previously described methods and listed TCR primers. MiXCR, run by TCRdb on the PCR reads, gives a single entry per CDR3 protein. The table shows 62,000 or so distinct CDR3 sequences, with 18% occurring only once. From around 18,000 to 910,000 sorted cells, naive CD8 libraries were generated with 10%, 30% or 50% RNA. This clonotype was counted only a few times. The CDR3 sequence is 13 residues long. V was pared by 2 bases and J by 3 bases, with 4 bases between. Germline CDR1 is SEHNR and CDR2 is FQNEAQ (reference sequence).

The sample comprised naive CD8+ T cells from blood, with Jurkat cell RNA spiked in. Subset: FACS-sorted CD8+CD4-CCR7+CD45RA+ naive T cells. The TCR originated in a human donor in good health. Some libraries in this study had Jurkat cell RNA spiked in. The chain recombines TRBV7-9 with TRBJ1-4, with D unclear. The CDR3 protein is CASSLYSNEKLFF. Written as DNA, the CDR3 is TGTGCCAGCAGCTTATACTCTAATGAAAAACTGTTTTTT.